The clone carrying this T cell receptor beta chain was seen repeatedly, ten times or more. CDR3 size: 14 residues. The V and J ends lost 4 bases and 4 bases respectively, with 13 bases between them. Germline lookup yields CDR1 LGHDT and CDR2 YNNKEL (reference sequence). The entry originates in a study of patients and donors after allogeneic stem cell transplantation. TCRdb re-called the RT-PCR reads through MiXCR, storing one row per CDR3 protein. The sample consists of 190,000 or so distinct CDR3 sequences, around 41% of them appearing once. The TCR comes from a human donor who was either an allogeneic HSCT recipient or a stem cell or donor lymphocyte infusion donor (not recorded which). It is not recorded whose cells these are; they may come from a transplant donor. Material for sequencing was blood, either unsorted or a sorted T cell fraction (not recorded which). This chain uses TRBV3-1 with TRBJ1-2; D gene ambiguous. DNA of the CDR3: TGTGCCAGCAGCCCCCCGGACGGACTCTATGGCTACACCTTC. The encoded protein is CASSPPDGLYGYTF.